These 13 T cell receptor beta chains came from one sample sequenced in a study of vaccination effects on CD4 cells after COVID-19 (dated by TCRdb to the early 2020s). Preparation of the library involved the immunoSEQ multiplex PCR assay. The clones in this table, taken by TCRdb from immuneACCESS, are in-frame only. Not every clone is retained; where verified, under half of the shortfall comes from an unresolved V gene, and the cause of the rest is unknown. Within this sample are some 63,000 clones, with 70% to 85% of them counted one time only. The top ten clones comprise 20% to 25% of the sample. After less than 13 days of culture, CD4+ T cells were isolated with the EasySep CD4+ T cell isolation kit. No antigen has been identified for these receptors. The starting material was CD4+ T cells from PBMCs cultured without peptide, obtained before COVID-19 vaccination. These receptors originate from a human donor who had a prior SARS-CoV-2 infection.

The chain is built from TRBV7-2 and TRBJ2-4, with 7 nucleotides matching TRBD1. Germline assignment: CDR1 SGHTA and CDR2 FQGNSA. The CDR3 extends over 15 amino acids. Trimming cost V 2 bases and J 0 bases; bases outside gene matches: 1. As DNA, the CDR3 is TGTGCCAGCAGCTTAACAGGGGTAGCCAAAAACATTCAGTACTTC. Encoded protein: CASSLTGVAKNIQYF.

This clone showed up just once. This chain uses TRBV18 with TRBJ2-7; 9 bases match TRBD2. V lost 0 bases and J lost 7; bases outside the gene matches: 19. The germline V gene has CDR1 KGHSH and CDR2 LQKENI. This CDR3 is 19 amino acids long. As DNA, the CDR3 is TGTGCCAGCTCACCACCCGATGGACTAGCGACCTACCCCGAGGGGGAGCAGTACTTC. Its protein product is CASSPPDGLATYPEGEQYF.

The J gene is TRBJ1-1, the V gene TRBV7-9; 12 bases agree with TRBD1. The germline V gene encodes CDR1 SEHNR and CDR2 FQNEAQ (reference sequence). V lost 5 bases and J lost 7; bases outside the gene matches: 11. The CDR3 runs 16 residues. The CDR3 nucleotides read TGTGCCAGCAGCCCGGCCGGGACAGGGGGCGTCGGTGAAGCTTTCTTT. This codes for CASSPAGTGGVGEAFF.

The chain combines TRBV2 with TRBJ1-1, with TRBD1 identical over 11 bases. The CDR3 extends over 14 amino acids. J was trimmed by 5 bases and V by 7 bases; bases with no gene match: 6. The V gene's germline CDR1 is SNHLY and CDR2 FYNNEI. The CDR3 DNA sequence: TGTGCCAGCATAATCGGGACAGGGGGAACTGAAGCTTTCTTT. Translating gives CASIIGTGGTEAFF.

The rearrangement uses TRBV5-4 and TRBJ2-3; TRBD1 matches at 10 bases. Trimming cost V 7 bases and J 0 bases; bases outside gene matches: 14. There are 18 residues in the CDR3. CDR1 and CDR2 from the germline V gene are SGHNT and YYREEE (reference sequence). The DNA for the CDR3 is TGTGCCAGCCCGGGACAGGGGTCCGGGGCCCCTAGCACAGATACGCAGTATTTT. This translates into CASPGQGSGAPSTDTQYF.

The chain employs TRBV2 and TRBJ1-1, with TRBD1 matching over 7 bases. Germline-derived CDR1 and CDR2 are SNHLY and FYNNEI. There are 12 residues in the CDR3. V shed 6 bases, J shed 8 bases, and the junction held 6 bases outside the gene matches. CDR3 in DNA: TGTGCCAGCAGGGACCTGGACAGGGAAGCTTTCTTT. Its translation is CASRDLDREAFF.

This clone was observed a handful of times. The CDR3 spells CASSLKYTGELFF. CDR3 nucleotides: TGTGCCAGCAGCTTAAAGTACACCGGGGAGCTGTTTTTT. J is TRBJ2-2 and V is TRBV7-3; D gene uncertain. V was pared by 1 base and J by 3 bases, with 3 bases between. This CDR3 is built from 13 residues. CDR1 and CDR2 from the germline V gene are SGHTA and FQGTGA.

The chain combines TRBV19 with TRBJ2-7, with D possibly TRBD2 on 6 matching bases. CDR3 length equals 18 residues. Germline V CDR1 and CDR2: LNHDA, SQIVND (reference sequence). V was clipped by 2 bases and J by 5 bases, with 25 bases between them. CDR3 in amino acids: CASSIWAWRRAALDEQYF. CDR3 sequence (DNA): TGTGCCAGTAGTATATGGGCATGGAGGAGGGCCGCTTTGGACGAGCAGTACTTC.

CDR3 sequence (DNA): TGTGCCAGCAGCCCTGCGGTAGCGGGAGTATCCTACAATGAGCAGTTCTTC. Translated: CASSPAVAGVSYNEQFF. The chain links TRBV4-2 to TRBJ2-1, with TRBD2 identical over 9 bases. CDR1 and CDR2 (germline): LGHNA, YNFKEQ. The CDR3 length is 17 residues. The trim removed 4 bases at V and 1 base at J, leaving 8 bases unmatched.

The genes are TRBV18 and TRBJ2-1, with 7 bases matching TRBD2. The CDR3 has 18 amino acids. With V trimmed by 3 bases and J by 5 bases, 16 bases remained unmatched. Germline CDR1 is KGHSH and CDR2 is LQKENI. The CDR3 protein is CASSPDGGGTLEDNEQFF. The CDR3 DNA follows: TGTGCCAGCTCACCCGACGGCGGGGGAACACTTGAGGACAATGAGCAGTTCTTC. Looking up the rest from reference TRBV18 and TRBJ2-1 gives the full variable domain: NAGVMQNPRHLVRRRGQEARLRCSPMKGHSHVYWYRQLPEEGLKFMVYLQKENIIDESGMPKERFSAEFPKEGPSILRIQQVVRGDSAAYFCASSPDGGGTLEDNEQFFGPGTRLTVL.

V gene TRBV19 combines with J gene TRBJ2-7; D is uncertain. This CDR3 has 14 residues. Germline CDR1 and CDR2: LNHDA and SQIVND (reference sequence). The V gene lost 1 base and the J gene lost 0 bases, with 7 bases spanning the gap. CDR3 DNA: TGTGCCAGTAGTATAGCGTTGGTCTCCTACGAGCAGTACTTC. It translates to CASSIALVSYEQYF.

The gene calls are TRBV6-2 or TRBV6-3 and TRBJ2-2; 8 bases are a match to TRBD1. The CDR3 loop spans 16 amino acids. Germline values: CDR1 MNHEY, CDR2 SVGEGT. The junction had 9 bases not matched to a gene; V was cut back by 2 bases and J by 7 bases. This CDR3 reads CASSYRGRGRIGELFF. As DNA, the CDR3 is TGTGCCAGCAGTTACCGGGGCAGGGGGCGCATCGGGGAGCTGTTTTTT.

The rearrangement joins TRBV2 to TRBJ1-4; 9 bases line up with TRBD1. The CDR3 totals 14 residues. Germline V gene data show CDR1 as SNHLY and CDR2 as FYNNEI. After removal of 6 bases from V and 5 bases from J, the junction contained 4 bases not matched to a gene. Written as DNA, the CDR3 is TGTGCCAGCAGGACCGGGACAGGGAATGAAAAACTGTTTTTT. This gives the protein CASRTGTGNEKLFF.